What follows are 10 T cell receptor beta chains derived from one specimen sequenced in a study of blood T cells in healthy people across ages. Sample-barcoded 5' priming and a J-beta primer mix drove a second PCR of roughly 6 to 12 cycles. A single record per CDR3 protein comes from TCRdb applying MiXCR to the 5' RACE reads. This repertoire shows hundreds of thousands of distinct CDR3 sequences, 36% found once; its top ten account for roughly 13%. Input material: blood. The receptors were sampled from a man aged 18 to 30 in good health.

This chain joins TRBV20-1 and TRBJ2-3; TRBD1 matches 8 bases. The CDR3 has 18 amino acids. The V gene end was trimmed by 6 bases and the J gene end by 0 bases; junction bases not matched to a gene: 17. The germline CDR1 and CDR2 sequences are DFQATT and SNEGSKA (reference sequence). CDR3 coding DNA: TGCAGTGCAACAATGGACAGGGTTGGTTTCGATAGCACAGATACGCAGTATTTT. Encoded protein: CSATMDRVGFDSTDTQYF.

V usage is TRBV12-3 or TRBV12-4 and J usage is TRBJ1-2; D unresolved. The CDR3 has 13 amino acids. Trimming removed 6 bases at V and 11 bases at J, with 19 bases between. The CDR3 loop reads CASREDSDFGYTF. The CDR3 region has the DNA TGTGCCAGCAGAGAAGATTCGGACTTCGGGTACACCTTC.

This sequence joins TRBV29-1 and TRBJ1-2; 12 bases are a match to TRBD1. This CDR3 has 16 amino acids. V shed 4 bases and J 4 bases; nucleotides not matched to a gene: 10. The germline V gene has CDR1 SQVTM and CDR2 ANQGSEA. DNA for the CDR3: TGCAGCGTTGGCGGGACAGGGGGCGCCACCACCTATGGCTACACCTTC. It specifies CSVGGTGGATTYGYTF.

This clonotype was recorded at least ten times. The J gene is TRBJ2-1, the V gene TRBV6-1; D gene uncertain. CDR1 is MNHNS, CDR2 SASEGT, per germline. The V end was cut by 6 bases, the J end by 10 bases, with 16 bases between. This CDR3 contains 13 residues. As DNA, the CDR3 is TGTGCCAGCAGATTATCTTCGGATGACGAGCAGTTCTTC. This translates into CASRLSSDDEQFF.

The chain employs TRBV10-3 and TRBJ1-4; TRBD1 is a possible D gene (5 bases). The ends were cut back, 10 bases at V and 5 bases at J, with 17 bases in the middle. There are 14 residues in the CDR3. Germline assignment: CDR1 ENHRY and CDR2 SYGVKD. CDR3 region: CATAQGSENEKLFF. The CDR3 DNA reads as TGTGCCACCGCTCAGGGAAGTGAGAATGAAAAACTGTTTTTT.

With regard to this clonotype: A read error is possible here, since a much larger clone lies one base away. CDR3 DNA: TGCAGCTTCAGGGACCTCCCGAGGCGATCTAGCACAGGTACGCAGTATTTT. Encoded protein: CSFRDLPRRSSTGTQYF. The V and J genes are TRBV29-1 and TRBJ2-3; D may match TRBD1 or TRBD2 (5 bases each). Germline V gene sequence: CDR1 SQVTM, CDR2 ANQGSEA. The CDR3 is 17 residues long.

This clonotype was recorded a few times. The chain uses TRBV7-2 and TRBJ2-5, with D tentatively TRBD1 or TRBD2 (7 bases each). CDR1 and CDR2 (germline): SGHTA, FQGNSA. With 2 bases removed from V and 5 bases from J, the gap between germline ends came to 18 bases. This CDR3 has 16 amino acids. The CDR3 nucleotides are TGTGCCAGCAGCTTAAGGACTAGGGGGCGTTGGGAGACCCAGTACTTC. It codes for CASSLRTRGRWETQYF. Full variable domain (remainder filled in from reference TRBV7-2 and TRBJ2-5): GAGVSQSPSNKVTEKGKDVELRCDPISGHTALYWYRQSLGQGLEFLIYFQGNSAPDKSGLPSDRFSAERTGGSVSTLTIQRTQQEDSAVYLCASSLRTRGRWETQYFGPGTRLLVL.

V and J are TRBV12-3 or TRBV12-4 and TRBJ2-2, with TRBD1 as a possible D gene (7 bases). The CDR3 is 16 amino acids. V was trimmed by 5 bases and J by 2 bases, leaving 15 bases between them. Here the CDR3 DNA reads TGTGCCAGCAGTCGGTCCAGGGGGGTAAACACCGGGGAGCTGTTTTTT. This translates into CASSRSRGVNTGELFF.

At least ten counts were recorded for this clonotype. The J gene is TRBJ2-3, the V gene TRBV24-1, with D hard to call. Per germline, CDR1 KGHDR and CDR2 SFDVKD. Deletions cut 0 bases from V and 7 bases from J, with 16 bases between. The CDR3 consists of 16 residues. CDR3 loop: CATSDLQGGELNTQYF. CDR3 nucleotides: TGTGCCACCAGTGATTTGCAAGGCGGCGAGCTTAATACGCAGTATTTT.

This clonotype has a handful of counts. The chain combines TRBV4-1 with TRBJ2-3; maybe TRBD1 (6 bases). The CDR3 extends over 16 amino acids. V dropped 0 bases and J dropped 0 bases, with 10 bases sitting between them. Germline V gives CDR1 MGHRA, CDR2 YSYEKL. CDR3 residues: CASSQEGGFSTDTQYF. The CDR3 coding sequence is TGCGCCAGCAGCCAAGAAGGGGGTTTTAGCACAGATACGCAGTATTTT.